This TCR beta chain was found in a study of early T cells in non-severe SARS-CoV-2 infection. Study-level information: The chains were unpaired, and the sequenced material was bulk RNA from unsorted whole blood.

Each cDNA molecule carried a unique molecular identifier. Each CDR3 protein is one row after TCRdb ran MiXCR on the 5' RACE reads. The table includes 37,000 or so distinct CDR3 sequences, 5.8% detected once. Study outcomes and limitations: The VDJdb matching leaned toward anti-spike CD8 responses and overlooked private and CD4 specificities.

This clonotype was seen a few times. The antigen is unknown. The CDR3 sequence is 15 residues long. CDR1 and CDR2 from the germline V gene are MNHEY and SVGAGI. V lost 5 bases and J 4 bases, leaving 14 bases between the germline ends. The material sequenced was whole blood. The sequence derives from an adult who was a healthcare worker with PCR-confirmed SARS-CoV-2 infection or an uninfected control (not recorded which). This chain connects TRBV6-5 to TRBJ2-2; D call uncertain. This CDR3 reads CASSLGAGSTGELFF. CDR3 bases: TGTGCCAGCAGTCTTGGAGCCGGGTCCACCGGGGAGCTGTTTTTT.